The 22 T cell receptor beta chains below all came from one sample that was sequenced in a study of identical twins. TCRdb redid the calling of the 5' RACE reads with MiXCR, one entry per CDR3 protein. The sample contains approximately 350,000 distinct CDR3 sequences, around 12% of which appear only once. These data were also reused for a study on yellow fever vaccine responses in identical twins.

Sequenced sample: CD8+ T cells sorted from blood. The source is a woman younger than 30 in good health.

V is TRBV6-4 and J is TRBJ2-7; TRBD2 is a possible D gene (6 bases). This CDR3 is 14 amino acids long. V dropped 0 bases and J dropped 4 bases, with 10 bases sitting between them. Germline lookup yields CDR1 MRHNA and CDR2 SNTAGT. This chain's CDR3 is CASSDSKGTYEQYV. The DNA for the CDR3 is TGTGCCAGCAGTGACTCGAAAGGGACTTACGAGCAGTACGTC.

This clonotype has only a few counts. The rearrangement joins TRBV10-3 to TRBJ1-1; a weak D match, TRBD1 (5 bases). This CDR3 has 13 amino acids. The ends were cut back, 11 bases at V and 0 bases at J, with 13 bases in the middle. The germline gives CDR1 ENHRY, CDR2 SYGVKD. Written as DNA, the CDR3 is TGTGCCCTCCGGAGGGGATTGAACACTGAAGCTTTCTTT. Translated: CALRRGLNTEAFF.

V and J are TRBV4-2 and TRBJ2-2; 8 bases are shared with TRBD2. Germline V lookup: CDR1 LGHNA, CDR2 YNFKEQ. Unmatched junction bases numbered 15, after V lost 4 bases and J lost 5 bases. The CDR3 consists of 18 residues. The CDR3 is CASSPSPSRGGGTGELFF. The CDR3, as DNA: TGTGCCAGCAGCCCCAGCCCCTCCCGGGGCGGGGGGACCGGGGAGCTGTTTTTT.

This clonotype has only a few counts. The J gene is TRBJ2-7, the V gene TRBV27; 10 bases match TRBD1. Trimming cost V 4 bases and J 5 bases; bases outside gene matches: 14. CDR1 is MNHEY and CDR2 is SMNVEV in the germline V gene (reference sequence). The CDR3 has 17 amino acids. The CDR3 DNA reads TGTGCCAGCAGTTCCGTAAGAACCGGGACAGGGGCCAACGAGCAGTACTTC. Amino acid sequence: CASSSVRTGTGANEQYF.

The chain recombines TRBV4-1 with TRBJ2-7; 8 nucleotides line up with TRBD2. The length of the CDR3 is 15 residues. Trimming cost V 1 base and J 5 bases; bases outside gene matches: 7. The germline CDR1 and CDR2 sequences are MGHRA and YSYEKL. CDR3 nucleotides: TGCGCCAGCAGCCAAGTCCCGGGGGGGAGAAACGAGCAGTACTTC. Translation gives CASSQVPGGRNEQYF.

This clonotype was seen a few times. The rearrangement links TRBV7-9 to TRBJ2-7; 8 bases are a match to TRBD1. CDR3 length: 12 residues. V dropped 6 bases and J dropped 6; count of bases not matched to a gene: 4. Per the germline V gene, CDR1 is SEHNR and CDR2 is FQNEAQ (reference sequence). In DNA, the CDR3 is TGTGCCAGCAGTTACGGACAGGGCGAGCAGTACTTC. It encodes CASSYGQGEQYF. Variable domain in full (rest from reference TRBV7-9 and TRBJ2-7): DTGVSQNPRHKITKRGQNVTFRCDPISEHNRLYWYRQTLGQGPEFLTYFQNEAQLEKSRLLSDRFSAERPKGSFSTLEIQRTEQGDSAMYLCASSYGQGEQYFGPGTRLTVT.

This rearrangement joins TRBV28 to TRBJ2-2, with D unresolved. Germline CDR1 and CDR2: MDHEN and SYDVKM. This CDR3 has 15 amino acids. The V end was cut by 3 bases, the J end by 4 bases, with 12 bases between. The CDR3 loop is CASSLGWSLTGELFF. The CDR3 DNA reads TGTGCCAGCAGTTTGGGTTGGTCCCTCACCGGGGAGCTGTTTTTT. Together with reference TRBV28 and TRBJ2-2, the CDR3 gives the full variable domain: DVKVTQSSRYLVKRTGEKVFLECVQDMDHENMFWYRQDPGLGLRLIYFSYDVKMKEKGDIPEGYSVSREKKERFSLILESASTNQTSMYLCASSLGWSLTGELFFGEGSRLTVL.

The rearrangement uses TRBV3-1 and TRBJ2-5, with 11 bases fitting TRBD2. V shed 0 bases and J 5 bases; nucleotides not matched to a gene: 11. This CDR3 contains 18 residues. The germline V gene has CDR1 LGHDT and CDR2 YNNKEL (reference sequence). The CDR3, as DNA: TGTGCCAGCAGCCAAGAGTGGGATAGCGGGGGGGCCGAGGAGACCCAGTACTTC. Translated: CASSQEWDSGGAEETQYF.

This clonotype was seen repeatedly, ten times or more. The J gene is TRBJ2-1, the V gene TRBV28; no clear D. From germline, CDR1 is MDHEN and CDR2 SYDVKM. The CDR3 sequence is 15 residues long. Trimming shortened V by 4 bases and J by 0 bases, and 10 bases separated the two germline ends. This CDR3 reads CASSSSPSSYNEQFF. The CDR3 nucleotides are TGTGCCAGCAGTTCATCCCCCAGCTCCTACAATGAGCAGTTCTTC.

This clonotype was picked up a small number of times. The V gene is TRBV2, the J gene TRBJ2-7; 10 bases line up with TRBD2. The CDR3 is made up of 17 amino acids. Trimming removed 7 bases from V and 0 bases from J; junction bases left unmatched: 12. From germline, CDR1 is SNHLY and CDR2 FYNNEI. CDR3: CASTNTGTSVSSYEQYF. Here the CDR3 DNA reads TGTGCCAGCACTAACACCGGGACTAGCGTCAGCTCCTACGAGCAGTACTTC.

This chain uses TRBV7-9 with TRBJ2-1, with D unresolved. This CDR3 has 16 amino acids. Germline V gene lookup returns CDR1 SEHNR and CDR2 FQNEAQ (reference sequence). Trimming left V 1 base short and J 4 bases short, with 14 bases between. The CDR3 DNA reads as TGTGCCAGCAGCTTAGATCCAGTAATGGGGTACAATGAGCAGTTCTTC. Translation: CASSLDPVMGYNEQFF.

The rearrangement joins TRBV5-5 to TRBJ2-1; 7 bases are shared with TRBD2. This CDR3 is 18 amino acids long. The trim removed 0 bases at V and 0 bases at J, leaving 9 bases unmatched. Germline V lookup: CDR1 SGHKS, CDR2 YYEKEE (reference sequence). CDR3 sequence: CASSLGLAGFGSYNEQFF. The CDR3 bases are TGTGCCAGCAGCTTGGGACTAGCCGGGTTCGGCTCCTACAATGAGCAGTTCTTC.

The sample holds a few counts of this clonotype. The rearrangement links TRBV7-6 to TRBJ2-3; D not certain. The germline V and J ends were trimmed by 5 bases and 2 bases, with 14 bases remaining between them. This CDR3 has 15 residues. Germline lookup yields CDR1 SGHVS and CDR2 FNYEAQ. CDR3 bases: TGTGCCAGCAGCCTGATGGTGAGCCCCACAGATACGCAGTATTTT. Its protein product is CASSLMVSPTDTQYF.

The rearrangement uses TRBV7-7 and TRBJ2-5; a weak D match, TRBD2 (6 bases). V dropped 8 bases and J dropped 5 bases, with 21 bases sitting between them. Germline V lookup: CDR1 SSHAT, CDR2 FNYEAQ (reference sequence). This CDR3 contains 15 residues. The CDR3, as DNA: TGTGCCAGCTCCGGAGGGCCGGACTTAGGGGAGACCCAGTACTTC. It codes for CASSGGPDLGETQYF.

This clonotype showed up many times. The V gene is TRBV15, the J gene TRBJ1-5; 11 bases line up with TRBD1. Germline V gives CDR1 LNHNV, CDR2 YYDKDF (reference sequence). J was trimmed by 7 bases and V by 3 bases; bases with no gene match: 5. The CDR3 covers 15 residues. The CDR3 sequence is CATSRDRGPGQPQHF. CDR3 DNA: TGTGCCACCAGCAGGGACAGGGGGCCGGGGCAGCCCCAGCATTTT.

This clonotype was seen many times. This chain links TRBV5-1 with TRBJ2-3, with 8 bases matching TRBD2. Germline V lookup: CDR1 SGHRS, CDR2 YFSETQ. The junction had 20 bases not matched to a gene; V was cut back by 4 bases and J by 4 bases. This CDR3 is built from 19 residues. This chain's CDR3 is CASSPPLWASGGVPDTQYF. Written as DNA, the CDR3 is TGCGCCAGCAGCCCACCCCTCTGGGCCAGCGGGGGTGTCCCAGATACGCAGTATTTT.

This clonotype was seen a few times. The chain couples TRBV9 to TRBJ1-2; TRBD1 aligns across 7 bases. Trimming took 3 bases from V and 5 from J; bases not matched to a gene: 10. Germline CDR1 is SGDLS and CDR2 is YYNGEE. The CDR3 has 15 residues. CDR3: CASSARGTVLYGYTF. CDR3 DNA: TGTGCCAGCAGCGCCCGGGGGACAGTCCTTTATGGCTACACCTTC.

This sequence joins TRBV6-5 and TRBJ2-5, with D unresolved. Trimming took off 2 bases at V and 2 bases at J, with 12 bases between the two ends. CDR3 size: 15 residues. Germline V lookup: CDR1 MNHEY, CDR2 SVGAGI. The CDR3 bases are TGTGCCAGCAGTTACATAACTCAGGAGCAAGAGACCCAGTACTTC. This sequence encodes CASSYITQEQETQYF.

This clonotype was found a few times. The chain recombines TRBV28 with TRBJ2-1; D tentatively fits TRBD1 or TRBD2 (5 bases each). Germline CDR1 is MDHEN and CDR2 is SYDVKM. The CDR3 covers 15 residues. V shed 7 bases and J shed 0 bases, with 13 bases lying between them. The CDR3 DNA sequence: TGTGCCAGCAACCACGGGACGAGCTCCTACAATGAGCAGTTCTTC. Translating gives CASNHGTSSYNEQFF. Variable domain in full (rest from reference TRBV28 and TRBJ2-1): DVKVTQSSRYLVKRTGEKVFLECVQDMDHENMFWYRQDPGLGLRLIYFSYDVKMKEKGDIPEGYSVSREKKERFSLILESASTNQTSMYLCASNHGTSSYNEQFFGPGTRLTVL.

This clonotype was detected a few times. The chain joins TRBV20-1 to TRBJ2-7; D possibly uses TRBD1 or TRBD2 (5 bases each). This CDR3 comprises 14 residues. Trimming took 3 bases from V and 2 from J, leaving 14 bases between them. CDR1 and CDR2 (germline): DFQATT, SNEGSKA (reference sequence). The CDR3 is CSASHPLGPYEQYV. In nucleotides, the CDR3 is TGCAGTGCTAGCCACCCCCTGGGACCCTACGAGCAGTACGTC.

Turning to this clonotype: At one end the junction does not follow the germline gene, possibly because of a read error. The chain uses TRBV3-1 and TRBJ2-1; 10 nucleotides match TRBD2. CDR3 size: 18 residues. Looked up from germline, CDR1 is LGHDT and CDR2 is YNNKEL (reference sequence). CDR3 sequence (DNA): TGTGCCAGCACCCAAGGAACTAGCGGGACGGGGGACTACAATGAGCAGTTCTTC. This sequence encodes CASTQGTSGTGDYNEQFF.

V usage is TRBV7-2 and J usage is TRBJ2-1; possibly TRBD1 or TRBD2 for D (5 bases each). The CDR3 loop spans 15 amino acids. V shed 3 bases and J shed 4 bases, with 13 bases lying between them. In germline, CDR1 is SGHTA, CDR2 FQGNSA. The CDR3 loop reads CASSLGTSPYNEQFF. CDR3 sequence (DNA): TGTGCCAGCAGCTTGGGGACCAGCCCTTACAATGAGCAGTTCTTC. The whole variable domain, filled in from reference TRBV7-2 and TRBJ2-1, reads GAGVSQSPSNKVTEKGKDVELRCDPISGHTALYWYRQSLGQGLEFLIYFQGNSAPDKSGLPSDRFSAERTGGSVSTLTIQRTQQEDSAVYLCASSLGTSPYNEQFFGPGTRLTVL.